This TCR beta chain comes out of a study of T cell changes during pregnancy in multiple sclerosis (dated by TCRdb to between 2019 and 2020). Study-level background: Changes in the T cell repertoire over the course of pregnancy were examined in this study in women with multiple sclerosis.

In regard to this clone: The target of this receptor is not known. No per-base quality is available; no much larger clone lies one base away.

The method behind the library was the immunoSEQ multiplex PCR assay. TCRdb mirrors the immuneACCESS table, restricted to in-frame sequences. Some clones are absent from its copies; in checked studies, under half trace to an unresolved V gene, and the reason for the others is unknown. Within this sample are around 34,000 clones, with approximately 90% of them counted one time only. Approximately 12% of the sample is taken by the ten largest. The trim is 6 bases for V and 6 bases for J, with a gap of 9 bases between the germline ends. Via the germline V gene (reference sequence), CDR1 is MNHEY and CDR2 SMNVEV. Counted from cysteine to phenylalanine, this CDR3 has 11 amino acids. Of the read, only the CDR3 DNA is kept; its 33 bases are in frame from base 1.

Specimen: CD8+ T cells from peripheral blood mononuclear cells, collected in the first trimester of pregnancy. The chain is made from TRBV27 and TRBJ2-7; the D gene cannot be resolved reliably. This receptor was identified in a female donor with multiple sclerosis, enrolled in a pregnancy study. The nucleotide sequence is given as TGTGCCAGCAGCTCCGTGAGCGAGCAGTACTTC. Translated, this is CASSSVSEQYF.